This TCR beta chain was identified in a study of cytomegalovirus exposure and HLA in healthy donors. Vbeta (60) and Jbeta (13) primers were used in the PCR. Clones were read by immunoSEQ multiplex PCR, and TCRdb kept only the in-frame ones, dropping some. The data show 100,000 to 150,000 clones, about 80% seen once. The CDR3 has 15 residues. Germline lookup yields CDR1 MNHNS and CDR2 SASEGT. Trimming took 5 bases from V and 0 from J; bases not matched to a gene: 4. The sequence was collected from a woman aged 40 to 50 in good health and CMV-seropositive. The sequenced sample was PBMCs. The chain employs TRBV6-1 and TRBJ1-3, with TRBD1 identical over 7 bases. The CDR3 DNA reads as TGTGCCAGCAGTTCGACAGGGAACTCTGGAAACACCATATATTTT. Its protein is CASSSTGNSGNTIYF.